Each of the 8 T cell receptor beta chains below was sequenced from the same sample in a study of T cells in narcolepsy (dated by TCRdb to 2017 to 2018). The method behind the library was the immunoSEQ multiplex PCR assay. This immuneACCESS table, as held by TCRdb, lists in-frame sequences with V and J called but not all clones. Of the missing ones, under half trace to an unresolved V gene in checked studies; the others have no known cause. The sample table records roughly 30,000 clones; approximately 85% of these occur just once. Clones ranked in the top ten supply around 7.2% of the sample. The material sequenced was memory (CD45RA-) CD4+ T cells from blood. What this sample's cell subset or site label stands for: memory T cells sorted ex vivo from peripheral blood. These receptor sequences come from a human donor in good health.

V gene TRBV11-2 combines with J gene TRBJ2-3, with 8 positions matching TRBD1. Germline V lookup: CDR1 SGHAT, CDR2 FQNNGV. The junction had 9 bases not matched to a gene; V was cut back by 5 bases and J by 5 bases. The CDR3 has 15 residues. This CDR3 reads CASSHLARGQDTQYF. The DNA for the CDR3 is TGTGCCAGCAGCCATTTAGCCAGGGGGCAAGATACGCAGTATTTT.

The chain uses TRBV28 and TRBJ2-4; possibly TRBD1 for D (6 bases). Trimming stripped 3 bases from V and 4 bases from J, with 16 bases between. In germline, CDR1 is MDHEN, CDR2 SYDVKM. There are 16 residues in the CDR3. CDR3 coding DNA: TGTGCCAGCAGTTTGAGGGGCACAGGACAGAAAAACATTCAGTACTTC. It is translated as CASSLRGTGQKNIQYF.

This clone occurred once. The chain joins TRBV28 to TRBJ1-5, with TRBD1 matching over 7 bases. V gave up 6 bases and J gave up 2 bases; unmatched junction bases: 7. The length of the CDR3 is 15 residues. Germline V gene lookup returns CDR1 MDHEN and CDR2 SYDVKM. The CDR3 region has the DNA TGTGCCAGCAGCCCCGGGACAGTCGGCAATCAGCCCCAGCATTTT. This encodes CASSPGTVGNQPQHF.

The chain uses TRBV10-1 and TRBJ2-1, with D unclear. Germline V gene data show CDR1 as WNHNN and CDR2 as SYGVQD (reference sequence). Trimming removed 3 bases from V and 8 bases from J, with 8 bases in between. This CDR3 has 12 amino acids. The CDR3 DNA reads TGCGCCAGCAGTGATCACTCGGATGAGCAGTTCTTC. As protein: CASSDHSDEQFF.

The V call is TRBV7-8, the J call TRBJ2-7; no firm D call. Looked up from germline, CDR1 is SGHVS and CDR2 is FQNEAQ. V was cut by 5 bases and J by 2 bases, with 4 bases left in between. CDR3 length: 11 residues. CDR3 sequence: CASSAAYEQYF. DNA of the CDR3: TGTGCCAGCAGCGCGGCCTACGAGCAGTACTTC.

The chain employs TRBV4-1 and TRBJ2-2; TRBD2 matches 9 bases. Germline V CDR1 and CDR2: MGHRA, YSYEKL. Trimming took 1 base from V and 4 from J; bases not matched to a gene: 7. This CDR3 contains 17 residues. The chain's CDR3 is CASSQGTSVRGTGELFF. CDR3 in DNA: TGCGCCAGCAGCCAAGGGACTAGCGTTCGGGGCACCGGGGAGCTGTTTTTT.

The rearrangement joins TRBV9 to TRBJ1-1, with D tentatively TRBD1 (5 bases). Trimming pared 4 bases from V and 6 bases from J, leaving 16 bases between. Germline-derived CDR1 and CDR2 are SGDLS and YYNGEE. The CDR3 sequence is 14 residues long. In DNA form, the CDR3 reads TGTGCCAGCAGCCCCTCCCATCGGGGGGCTGAAGCTTTCTTT. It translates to CASSPSHRGAEAFF.

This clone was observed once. CDR3 nucleotide sequence: TGTGCCAGCTCACCTGAGACAGGGGCGGGGGATCAGCCCCAGCATTTT. Protein sequence: CASSPETGAGDQPQHF. V and J are TRBV18 and TRBJ1-5, with 8 nucleotides matching TRBD1. The CDR3 runs to 16 residues. Trimming removed 3 bases from V and 5 bases from J; junction bases left unmatched: 9. CDR1 and CDR2 (germline): KGHSH, LQKENI.